The 32 T cell receptor beta chains reported below all come from one sample, sequenced in a study of cytomegalovirus exposure and HLA in healthy donors (dated by TCRdb to about 2017). The library relied on the immunoSEQ multiplex PCR assay. A mixture of 60 forward primers for TCR Vbeta segments and 13 reverse primers for TCR Jbeta segments was used in the multiplex PCR. In its TCRdb copy, this immuneACCESS table keeps in-frame sequences only and misses some clones. Where compared with another copy, unresolved V genes explain less than half of these, and the others have no known cause. This sample has roughly 100,000 clones in its table, and more than 60% of those were observed once. About 2.5% of the sample rests with the top ten. The sample was PBMCs. Every receptor here comes from a man in his forties in good health and CMV-seronegative.

This clone has a handful of counts. V usage is TRBV29-1 and J usage is TRBJ1-2; 8 bases align to TRBD1. This CDR3 contains 16 residues. CDR1 SQVTM and CDR2 ANQGSEA come from the germline V gene. J gave up 8 bases and V 4 bases, and 18 bases lay outside the gene matches. CDR3 sequence reads: CSVVSTGGRGRRGYTF. The CDR3 DNA reads as TGCAGCGTTGTAAGTACCGGCGGCAGGGGGCGCAGAGGCTACACCTTC.

CDR3 coding DNA: TGTGCCAGCAGTGTCTTCGCGGGGGCTAATGGCTACACCTTC. This encodes CASSVFAGANGYTF. V usage is TRBV6-1 and J usage is TRBJ1-2; weak D call: TRBD1 (6 bases). The CDR3 is 14 amino acids. The germline V and J ends were trimmed by 4 bases and 6 bases, with 15 bases remaining between them. CDR1 and CDR2 (germline): MNHNS, SASEGT.

This chain connects TRBV4-2 to TRBJ2-3; D might be TRBD2 (7 bases). Germline lookup yields CDR1 LGHNA and CDR2 YNFKEQ. This CDR3 is built from 15 residues. The germline V and J ends were trimmed by 1 base and 5 bases, with 13 bases remaining between them. CDR3 coding DNA: TGTGCCAGCAGCCAAGCGGGGGGCCGGGAAGATACGCAGTATTTT. It yields the protein CASSQAGGREDTQYF.

The chain joins TRBV6-1 to TRBJ1-4; 9 bases line up with TRBD1. This CDR3 is built from 14 residues. V was pared by 6 bases and J by 8 bases, with 7 bases of the junction left unmatched. Looked up from germline, CDR1 is MNHNS and CDR2 is SASEGT. CDR3 sequence reads: CASRQDRGNEKLFF. The CDR3 nucleotides read TGTGCCAGCAGGCAGGACAGGGGTAACGAAAAACTGTTTTTT.

The gene calls are TRBV2 and TRBJ2-1; TRBD2 aligns across 11 bases. In germline, CDR1 is SNHLY, CDR2 FYNNEI. V lost 2 bases, J lost 7 bases, and 4 bases stayed unmatched. CDR3 length: 15 amino acids. CDR3 DNA: TGTGCCAGCAGTGAATTCGGGACTAGCGGAAATGAGCAGTTCTTC. Encoded protein: CASSEFGTSGNEQFF.

This sequence joins TRBV5-1 and TRBJ2-3; TRBD2 aligns across 15 bases. Trimming at V came to 4 bases and at J to 2 bases, leaving 20 bases not matched to a gene. The CDR3 covers 22 residues. The V gene's germline CDR1 is SGHRS and CDR2 YFSETQ. CDR3 nucleotide sequence: TGCGCCAGCAGCAGACTTGATACGCGCGGGACTAGCGGGGGGTCTTTCACAGATACGCAGTATTTT. Protein sequence: CASSRLDTRGTSGGSFTDTQYF.

This chain links TRBV15 with TRBJ1-2; tentative D call: TRBD1 (6 bases). The CDR3 totals 15 residues. V lost 0 bases and J lost 2, with 10 bases in between. Germline V lookup: CDR1 LNHNV, CDR2 YYDKDF (reference sequence). CDR3 region: CATSRDRDRNYGYTF. The CDR3, as DNA: TGTGCCACCAGCAGAGATCGCGACAGGAACTATGGCTACACCTTC. The whole variable domain, remainder taken from reference TRBV15 and TRBJ1-2, is DAMVIQNPRYQVTQFGKPVTLSCSQTLNHNVMYWYQQKSSQAPKLLFHYYDKDFNNEADTPDNFQSRRPNTSFCFLDIRSPGLGDTAMYLCATSRDRDRNYGYTFGSGTRLTVV.

Only one count was recorded for this clone. This chain uses TRBV11-2 with TRBJ2-3; D not resolved. V gave up 3 bases and J gave up 5 bases, with 9 bases separating them. The CDR3 has 13 amino acids. Germline lookup yields CDR1 SGHAT and CDR2 FQNNGV. The CDR3 loop is CASSFSRGDTQYF. The DNA for the CDR3 is TGTGCCAGCAGCTTTTCCCGAGGAGATACGCAGTATTTT.

The rearrangement uses TRBV6-1 and TRBJ1-6; tentatively, D is TRBD1 (6 bases). CDR3 length: 14 residues. Germline V gene sequence: CDR1 MNHNS, CDR2 SASEGT. The ends were cut back, 10 bases at V and 5 bases at J, with 15 bases in the middle. The CDR3 DNA is TGTGCCACCCACCGGGACACAGATAATTCACCCCTCCACTTT. The encoded protein is CATHRDTDNSPLHF.

The genes are TRBV7-9 and TRBJ2-5; 8 bases are shared with TRBD2. Looked up from germline, CDR1 is SEHNR and CDR2 is FQNEAQ (reference sequence). The CDR3 runs 14 residues. After removal of 2 bases from V and 2 bases from J, the junction contained 1 base not matched to a gene. The CDR3 bases are TGTGCCAGCAGCTTACCTAGCGGGCAAGAGACCCAGTACTTC. This sequence encodes CASSLPSGQETQYF.

This chain connects TRBV6-5 to TRBJ1-2, with a tentative D call TRBD1 (5 bases). The length of the CDR3 is 15 residues. V lost 4 bases, J lost 4 bases, and 16 bases lay in between. Germline CDR1 reads MNHEY; CDR2 reads SVGAGI. The CDR3 region has the DNA TGTGCCAGCAGTTTCCAACGTCGGCAGGGCTATGGCTACACCTTC. It translates to CASSFQRRQGYGYTF.

In this sample, this clone turned up a few times. The J gene is TRBJ1-4, the V gene TRBV19; 8 bases are shared with TRBD1. Germline V gene lookup returns CDR1 LNHDA and CDR2 SQIVND (reference sequence). The V segment lost 5 bases and the J segment 8 bases; nucleotides outside the gene matches: 10. This CDR3 has 15 amino acids. The CDR3 nucleotides read TGTGCCAGTAGTGGACAGGGAAGGGAAGGCGAAAAACTGTTTTTT. Its protein is CASSGQGREGEKLFF.

The chain uses TRBV27 and TRBJ1-6, with D unclear. CDR3 size: 15 residues. Per the germline V gene, CDR1 is MNHEY and CDR2 is SMNVEV (reference sequence). V was trimmed by 6 bases and J by 0 bases, leaving 9 bases between them. The CDR3 reads CASRDGSSYNSPLHF. The CDR3 DNA reads TGTGCCAGCAGGGACGGGAGCTCCTATAATTCACCCCTCCACTTT.

In its sample, this clone was seen a few times. The V call is TRBV10-1, the J call TRBJ2-1, with 9 bases aligning to TRBD1. CDR1 is WNHNN and CDR2 is SYGVQD in the germline V gene (reference sequence). V shed 4 bases and J 5 bases; nucleotides not matched to a gene: 6. This CDR3 has 15 amino acids. CDR3 region: CASSGPGQGNNEQFF. The CDR3 bases are TGCGCCAGCAGTGGACCGGGACAGGGAAACAATGAGCAGTTCTTC.

The chain employs TRBV29-1 and TRBJ2-7; D remains ambiguous. Germline V gene data show CDR1 as SQVTM and CDR2 as ANQGSEA. The V end was cut by 4 bases, the J end by 2 bases, with 6 bases between. The CDR3 is 11 residues long. In DNA, the CDR3 is TGCAGCGTTGGTAACACCTACGAGCAGTACTTC. It codes for CSVGNTYEQYF.

This clone was counted only a few times. The CDR3 coding sequence is TGTGCCAGCAGTTTATCACAGAACAATGGCTACACCTTC. Translating it yields CASSLSQNNGYTF. The chain uses TRBV27 and TRBJ1-2; D is ambiguous. Trimming removed 0 bases at V and 6 bases at J, with 8 bases between. The CDR3 consists of 13 residues. Per the germline V gene, CDR1 is MNHEY and CDR2 is SMNVEV (reference sequence).

The CDR3 nucleotides are TGTGCCAGCAGCCAAGATAGAGGGACTAGCGGATACGGATCCTACGAGCAGTACTTC. It specifies CASSQDRGTSGYGSYEQYF. The chain couples TRBV4-2 to TRBJ2-7, with 11 bases lining up with TRBD2. The V gene end was trimmed by 0 bases and the J gene end by 1 base; junction bases not matched to a gene: 11. This CDR3 comprises 19 residues. Germline CDR1 is LGHNA and CDR2 is YNFKEQ.

The J gene is TRBJ1-6, the V gene TRBV10-3, with 7 positions matching TRBD1. V lost 6 bases to trimming and J lost 7 bases; unmatched junction nucleotides: 6. The CDR3 sequence is 14 residues long. CDR1 ENHRY and CDR2 SYGVKD come from the germline V gene. The CDR3 is CAISSGTENSPLHF. Here the CDR3 DNA reads TGTGCCATCAGCTCCGGGACAGAAAATTCACCCCTCCACTTT.

This clone was counted between two and nine times. The V gene is TRBV5-6, the J gene TRBJ1-5; 10 bases fit TRBD1. CDR3 length: 14 amino acids. CDR1 and CDR2 (germline): SGHDT, YYEEEE. V lost 7 bases and J lost 6; bases outside the gene matches: 7. The CDR3 coding sequence is TGTGCCAGCCAATTGGGACAGGGGAGTCAGCCCCAGCATTTT. This encodes CASQLGQGSQPQHF. Using reference TRBV5-6 and TRBJ1-5 for the parts outside the CDR3, the full variable domain is DAGVTQSPTHLIKTRGQQVTLRCSPKSGHDTVSWYQQALGQGPQFIFQYYEEEERQRGNFPDRFSGHQFPNYSSELNVNALLLGDSALYLCASQLGQGSQPQHFGDGTRLSIL.

The chain recombines TRBV2 with TRBJ2-5; 8 bases are shared with TRBD2. Germline values: CDR1 SNHLY, CDR2 FYNNEI. The V segment lost 4 bases and the J segment 4 bases; nucleotides outside the gene matches: 5. The CDR3 contains 14 residues. CDR3 bases: TGTGCCAGCAGTGCCGGGGGGGCAGGAGAGACCCAGTACTTC. Translating gives CASSAGGAGETQYF.

The chain has TRBV19 and TRBJ1-1; D may be TRBD1 (5 bases). This CDR3 has 18 residues. Between the trimmed V and J ends, which lost 0 bases and 1 base, there was a span of 18 bases. In germline, CDR1 is LNHDA, CDR2 SQIVND (reference sequence). CDR3 amino acids: CASSIDLFGRRENTEAFF. The DNA of the CDR3 is TGTGCCAGTAGTATAGATCTATTTGGACGCAGGGAGAACACTGAAGCTTTCTTT.

The sample holds a few counts of this clone. The chain employs TRBV6-1 and TRBJ1-2, with D hard to call. Germline-derived CDR1 and CDR2 are MNHNS and SASEGT. There are 12 residues in the CDR3. Trimming pared 2 bases from V and 5 bases from J, leaving 6 bases between. In DNA, the CDR3 is TGTGCCAGCAGTGAAACAGATTATGGCTACACCTTC. Its protein product is CASSETDYGYTF.

This rearrangement joins TRBV5-6 to TRBJ1-2; TRBD1 agrees at 8 bases. CDR1 and CDR2 from the germline V gene are SGHDT and YYEEEE. The CDR3 covers 15 residues. After removal of 4 bases from V and 0 bases from J, the junction contained 5 bases not matched to a gene. CDR3 nucleotide sequence: TGTGCCAGCAGCGAGGACAGGGCGTCTAACTATGGCTACACCTTC. It codes for CASSEDRASNYGYTF.

This clone is a singleton in its sample. The chain carries TRBV19 and TRBJ2-1; 13 bases align to TRBD2. The V segment lost 10 bases and the J segment 5 bases; nucleotides outside the gene matches: 11. This CDR3 contains 16 residues. Per germline, CDR1 LNHDA and CDR2 SQIVND (reference sequence). CDR3 protein: CATRRTSGGFDNEQFF. CDR3 DNA sequence: TGTGCCACTAGGAGGACTAGCGGGGGTTTCGACAATGAGCAGTTCTTC.

This chain connects TRBV18 to TRBJ2-2; 7 bases are shared with TRBD1. Germline CDR1 is KGHSH and CDR2 is LQKENI. Germline trimming cut 6 bases from V and 6 bases from J; bases unmatched to any gene: 7. The CDR3 length is 14 residues. CDR3 amino acids: CASSGQAPAGELFF. The CDR3, as DNA: TGTGCCAGCTCTGGACAGGCCCCCGCCGGGGAGCTGTTTTTT.

The CDR3 region is CASSSRGGELTYEQYF. The CDR3 region has the DNA TGTGCCAGCAGCTCAAGGGGGGGGGAGCTTACCTACGAGCAGTACTTC. The V call is TRBV7-6, the J call TRBJ2-7; maybe TRBD2 (7 bases). The length of the CDR3 is 16 residues. Germline CDR1 is SGHVS and CDR2 is FNYEAQ. V dropped 4 bases and J dropped 2 bases, with 18 bases sitting between them.

The chain has TRBV30 and TRBJ1-5; possible D gene TRBD1, 6 bases. V was cut by 0 bases and J by 7 bases, with 10 bases left in between. This CDR3 is 13 amino acids long. CDR1 is GTSNPN, CDR2 SVGIG, per germline (reference sequence). Here the CDR3 reads CAWSVSGVQPQHF. CDR3 coding DNA: TGTGCCTGGAGTGTCTCAGGGGTCCAGCCCCAGCATTTT.

The gene calls are TRBV5-4 and TRBJ2-3; TRBD1 is a possible D gene (6 bases). V lost 0 bases, J lost 3 bases, and 14 bases lay in between. Germline CDR1 is SGHNT and CDR2 is YYREEE (reference sequence). CDR3 length: 16 amino acids. The CDR3 sequence: CASSLGGWGQTDTQYF. CDR3 nucleotide sequence: TGTGCCAGCAGCTTGGGGGGGTGGGGGCAAACAGATACGCAGTATTTT.

This clone has only a few counts. The chain links TRBV6-5 to TRBJ1-1; D gene unclear. The CDR3 contains 14 residues. The V and J ends lost 8 bases and 5 bases respectively, with 18 bases between them. CDR1 is MNHEY and CDR2 is SVGAGI in the germline V gene. The CDR3, as DNA: TGTGCCAGCCGGGGAGGGTGGCGATTGACTGAAGCTTTCTTT. It yields the protein CASRGGWRLTEAFF.

The chain joins TRBV7-9 to TRBJ2-5; TRBD2 agrees at 10 bases. Trimming at V came to 2 bases and at J to 5 bases, leaving 11 bases not matched to a gene. CDR3 length: 17 residues. Germline V gives CDR1 SEHNR, CDR2 FQNEAQ (reference sequence). CDR3 in amino acids: CASSLNRASGGRETQYF. The CDR3 nucleotides are TGTGCCAGCAGCTTAAACAGGGCTAGCGGGGGCCGGGAGACCCAGTACTTC.

The chain uses TRBV5-1 and TRBJ1-1; 7 nucleotides align to TRBD1. V gave up 6 bases and J gave up 11 bases; unmatched junction bases: 10. The germline gives CDR1 SGHRS, CDR2 YFSETQ. The CDR3 has 12 residues. CDR3 sequence (DNA): TGCGCCAGCACCGGACAGGATAGATGGGCTTTCTTT. It encodes CASTGQDRWAFF.

This sequence joins TRBV7-2 and TRBJ2-5; 7 bases match TRBD2. The CDR3 consists of 13 residues. Per germline, CDR1 SGHTA and CDR2 FQGNSA. V shed 3 bases, J shed 3 bases, and the junction held 1 base outside the gene matches. DNA of the CDR3: TGTGCCAGCAGCTTTGCGGGGGAAGAGACCCAGTACTTC. Amino acids: CASSFAGEETQYF.